The sequence of this T cell receptor (beta chain) was determined in a study of identical twins. Regarding the study as a whole: Out-of-frame beta sequences exhibited a weaker degree of excess twin sharing.

CDR3 size: 14 residues. The ends were cut back, 4 bases at V and 2 bases at J, with 9 bases in the middle. The V gene's germline CDR1 is SEHNR and CDR2 FQNEAQ (reference sequence). There are a few counts of this clonotype. Its antigen remains unidentified. TCRdb reprocessed the 5' RACE reads via MiXCR and lists one record per CDR3 protein. The repertoire holds 750,000 to 950,000 distinct CDR3 sequences, 9% to 15% seen once, with around 1.6% in the top ten. These data were also filed under a second study, of yellow fever vaccine responses in identical twins.

The receptor was isolated from a woman between 18 and 30 years old in good health. V usage is TRBV7-9 and J usage is TRBJ1-3; D uncertain. The sequenced sample was PBMCs. CDR3 protein: CASSWAGPGNTIYF. The DNA of the CDR3 is TGTGCCAGCAGCTGGGCAGGACCTGGAAACACCATATATTTT.